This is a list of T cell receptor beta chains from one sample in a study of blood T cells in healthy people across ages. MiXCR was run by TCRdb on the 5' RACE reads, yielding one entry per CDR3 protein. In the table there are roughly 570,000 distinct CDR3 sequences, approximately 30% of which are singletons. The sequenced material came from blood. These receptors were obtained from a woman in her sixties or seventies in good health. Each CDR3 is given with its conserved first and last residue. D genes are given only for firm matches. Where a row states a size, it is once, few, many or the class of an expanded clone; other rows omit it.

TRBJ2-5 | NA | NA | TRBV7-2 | CASSPRSGGGETQYF | TGTGCCAGCAGCCCCCGGTCCGGTGGGGGAGAGACCCAGTACTTC
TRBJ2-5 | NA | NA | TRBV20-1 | CSAINGRKETQYF | TGCAGTGCTATCAATGGGAGGAAAGAGACCCAGTACTTC
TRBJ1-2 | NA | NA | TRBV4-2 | CASSQDWQGNYGYTF | TGTGCCAGCAGCCAAGATTGGCAGGGTAACTATGGCTACACCTTC
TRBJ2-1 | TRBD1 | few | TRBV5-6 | CASSLRDRYYNEQFF | TGTGCCAGCAGCTTACGGGACAGGTATTACAATGAGCAGTTCTTC
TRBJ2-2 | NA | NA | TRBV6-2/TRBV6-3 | CASSYRERTGELFF | TGTGCCAGCAGTTACAGGGAACGGACCGGGGAGCTGTTTTTT
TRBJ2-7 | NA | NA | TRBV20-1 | CSARGPATGYYEQYF | TGCAGTGCTAGAGGGCCCGCAACCGGCTACTACGAGCAGTACTTC
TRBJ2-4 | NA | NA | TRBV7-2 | CASSLSGSSGAKNIQYF | TGTGCCAGCAGCTTATCGGGGAGCAGTGGAGCCAAAAACATTCAGTACTTC
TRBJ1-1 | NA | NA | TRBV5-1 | CASSLVGQTGTEAFF | TGCGCCAGCAGCCTGGTCGGACAGACGGGGACTGAAGCTTTCTTT
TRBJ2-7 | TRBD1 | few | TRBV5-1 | CASSLQDRGRGEQYF | TGCGCCAGCAGCCTACAGGACAGGGGGCGAGGAGAGCAGTACTTC
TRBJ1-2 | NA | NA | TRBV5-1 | CASSNNPRTQGYNYGYTF | TGCGCCAGCAGTAATAATCCGCGGACCCAGGGGTACAACTATGGCTACACCTTC
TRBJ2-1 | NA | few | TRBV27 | CASSGRDGGHEQFF | TGTGCCAGCAGCGGAAGAGACGGGGGACATGAGCAGTTCTTC
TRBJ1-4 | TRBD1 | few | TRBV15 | CATSRDPGYRGAGEKLFF | TGTGCCACCAGCAGAGATCCCGGTTACAGGGGGGCTGGGGAAAAACTGTTTTTT
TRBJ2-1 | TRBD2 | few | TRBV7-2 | CASTWTSARNEQFF | TGTGCCAGCACCTGGACTAGCGCAAGGAATGAGCAGTTCTTC
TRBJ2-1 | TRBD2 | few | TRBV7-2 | CASSSGSGGPYNEQFF | TGTGCCAGCAGCTCGGGTAGCGGGGGGCCCTACAATGAGCAGTTCTTC
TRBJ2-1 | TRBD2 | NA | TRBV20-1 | CSARDTTSGRAYNEQFF | TGCAGTGCTAGAGATACGACTAGCGGGAGGGCCTACAATGAGCAGTTCTTC
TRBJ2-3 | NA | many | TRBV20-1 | CSAGPEGTDTQYF | TGCAGTGCTGGTCCGGAGGGCACAGATACGCAGTATTTT
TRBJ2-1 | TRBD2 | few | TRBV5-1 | CASSLQWTSGGAVEQFF | TGCGCCAGCAGCTTGCAGTGGACTAGCGGGGGGGCAGTTGAGCAGTTCTTC
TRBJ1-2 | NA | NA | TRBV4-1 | CASSHGASNYGYTF | TGCGCCAGCAGCCACGGGGCCTCTAACTATGGCTACACCTTC
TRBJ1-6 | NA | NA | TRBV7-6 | CASSLALRGDSPLHF | TGTGCCAGCAGCTTAGCGCTCAGAGGGGATTCACCCCTCCACTTT
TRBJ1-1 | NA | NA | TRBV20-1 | CSAYLGGPLGTEAFF | TGCAGTGCTTATCTCGGGGGGCCCCTCGGGACTGAAGCTTTCTTT
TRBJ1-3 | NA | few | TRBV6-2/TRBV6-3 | CASSYGHPSTNSGDTIYF | TGTGCCAGCAGTTACGGACACCCCTCTACCAACTCTGGAGACACCATATATTTT
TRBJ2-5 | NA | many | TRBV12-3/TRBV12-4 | CASTQGGQETQYF | TGTGCCAGCACTCAGGGGGGTCAAGAGACCCAGTACTTC
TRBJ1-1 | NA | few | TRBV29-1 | CGVGTAMNTEAFF | TGCGGCGTTGGAACAGCCATGAACACTGAAGCTTTCTTT
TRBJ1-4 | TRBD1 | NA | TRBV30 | CAWSVTGGSEKLFF | TGTGCCTGGAGTGTCACAGGGGGCAGTGAAAAACTGTTTTTT
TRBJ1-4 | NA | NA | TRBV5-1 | CASSPSLVGEKLFF | TGCGCCAGCAGCCCCTCCCTCGTCGGCGAAAAACTGTTTTTT
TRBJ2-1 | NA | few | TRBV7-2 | CASSSGGPPHEQFF | TGTGCCAGCAGCTCAGGGGGGCCCCCCCACGAGCAGTTCTTC
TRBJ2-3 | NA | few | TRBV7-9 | CASSSNPGTDTQYF | TGTGCCAGCAGCTCCAACCCGGGCACAGATACGCAGTATTTT
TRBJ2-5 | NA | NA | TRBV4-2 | CASSRGPGQPETLYF | TGTGCCAGCAGCCGGGGGCCGGGACAACCAGAGACCCTGTACTTC
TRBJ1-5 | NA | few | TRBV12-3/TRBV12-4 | CASSPNMQPQHF | TGTGCCAGCAGCCCCAACATGCAGCCCCAGCATTTT
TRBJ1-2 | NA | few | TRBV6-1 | CASSSEAYGYTF | TGTGCCAGCAGTAGTGAGGCCTATGGCTACACCTTC
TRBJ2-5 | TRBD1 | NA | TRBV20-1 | CSARPGTGKETRYF | TGCAGTGCTAGACCCGGGACAGGGAAAGAGACCCGGTACTTC
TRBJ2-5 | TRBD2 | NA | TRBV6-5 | CASSYGGLAGETQYF | TGTGCCAGCAGTTACGGGGGACTAGCAGGGGAGACCCAGTACTTC
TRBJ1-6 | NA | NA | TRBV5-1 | CASSTGEGIGGRAPLHF | TGCGCCAGCAGCACCGGGGAAGGGATTGGCGGAAGGGCACCCCTCCACTTT
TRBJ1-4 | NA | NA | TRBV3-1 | CASSQDPGRHNEKLFF | TGTGCCAGCAGCCAAGATCCCGGTCGTCACAATGAAAAACTGTTTTTT
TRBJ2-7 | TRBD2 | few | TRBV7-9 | CASSGRGGSYEQYF | TGTGCCAGCTCGGGGCGCGGGGGCTCCTACGAGCAGTACTTC
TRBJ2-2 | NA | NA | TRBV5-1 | CASSLGAGKSGELFF | TGCGCCAGCAGCTTGGGTGCCGGGAAGTCCGGGGAGCTGTTTTTT
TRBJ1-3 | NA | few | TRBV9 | CASSVGTSGGNTIYF | TGTGCCAGCAGCGTAGGAACCTCCGGTGGAAACACCATATATTTT
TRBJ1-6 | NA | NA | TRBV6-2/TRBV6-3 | CASTGQGNSPLHF | TGTGCCAGCACCGGTCAGGGGAATTCACCCCTCCACTTT
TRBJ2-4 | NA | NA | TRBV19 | CASSRVLGIAKNIQYF | TGTGCCAGTAGTAGGGTTTTGGGAATAGCCAAAAACATTCAGTACTTC
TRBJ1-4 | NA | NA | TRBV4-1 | CASSQVPPELATNEKLFF | TGCGCCAGCAGCCAAGTCCCACCGGAGCTCGCAACTAATGAAAAACTGTTTTTT
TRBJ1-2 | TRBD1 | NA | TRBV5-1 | CASSYQGDARGYTF | TGCGCCAGCAGCTATCAGGGGGACGCTCGAGGCTACACCTTC
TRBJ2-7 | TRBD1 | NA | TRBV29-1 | CSAAASIRGWDEQYF | TGCAGCGCTGCCGCATCCATCAGGGGGTGGGACGAGCAGTACTTC
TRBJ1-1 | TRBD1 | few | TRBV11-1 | CASSSATGGDHTEAFF | TGTGCCAGCAGCTCCGCGACAGGGGGTGATCACACTGAAGCTTTCTTT
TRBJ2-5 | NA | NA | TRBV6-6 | CASSLSSWETQYF | TGTGCCAGCAGTTTATCCTCCTGGGAGACCCAGTACTTC
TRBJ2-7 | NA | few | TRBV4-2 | CASSRETGASSDEQYF | TGTGCCAGCAGCCGAGAGACAGGTGCGTCTTCGGACGAGCAGTACTTC
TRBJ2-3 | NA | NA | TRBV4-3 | CTSSQGGGLTDTQYF | TGCACCAGCAGCCAAGGTGGAGGATTGACAGATACGCAGTATTTT
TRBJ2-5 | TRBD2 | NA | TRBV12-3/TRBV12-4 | CASSPTGTSGQTQYF | TGTGCCAGCAGTCCGACCGGGACTAGCGGCCAGACCCAGTACTTC
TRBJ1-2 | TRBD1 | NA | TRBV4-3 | CASSQDPFPGQTYYGYTF | TGCGCCAGCAGCCAAGACCCCTTCCCGGGACAGACTTACTATGGCTACACCTTC
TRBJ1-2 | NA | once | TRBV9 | CASSVGGGNPNYGYTF | TGTGCCAGCAGCGTAGGAGGGGGGAACCCCAACTATGGCTACACCTTC
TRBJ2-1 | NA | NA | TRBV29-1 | CSVVGGREQFF | TGCAGCGTTGTTGGGGGAAGGGAGCAGTTCTTC